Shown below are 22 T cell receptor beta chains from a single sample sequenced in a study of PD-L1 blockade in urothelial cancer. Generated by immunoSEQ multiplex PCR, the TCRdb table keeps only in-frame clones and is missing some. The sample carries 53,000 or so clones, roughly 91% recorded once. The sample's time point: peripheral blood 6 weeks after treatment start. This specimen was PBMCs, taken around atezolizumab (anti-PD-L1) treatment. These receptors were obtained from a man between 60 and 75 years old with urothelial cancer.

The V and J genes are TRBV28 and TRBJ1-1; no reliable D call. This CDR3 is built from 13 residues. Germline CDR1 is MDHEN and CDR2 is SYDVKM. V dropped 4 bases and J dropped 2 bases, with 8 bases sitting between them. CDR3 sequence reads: CASSSGINTEAFF. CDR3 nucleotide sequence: TGTGCCAGCAGTTCCGGGATCAACACTGAAGCTTTCTTT.

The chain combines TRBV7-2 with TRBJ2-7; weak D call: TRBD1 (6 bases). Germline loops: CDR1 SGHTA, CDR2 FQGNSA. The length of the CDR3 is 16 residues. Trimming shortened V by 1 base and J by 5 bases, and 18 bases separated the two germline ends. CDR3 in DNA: TGTGCCAGCAGCTTAGTGGGGGCCGCCAATGGGGACGAGCAGTACTTC. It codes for CASSLVGAANGDEQYF.

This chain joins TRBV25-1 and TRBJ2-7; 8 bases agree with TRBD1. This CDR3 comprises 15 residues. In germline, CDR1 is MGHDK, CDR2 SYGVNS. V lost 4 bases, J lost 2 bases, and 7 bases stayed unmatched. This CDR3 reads CASSGRGRGPYEQYF. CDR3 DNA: TGTGCCAGCAGTGGACGGGGCAGGGGGCCCTACGAGCAGTACTTC.

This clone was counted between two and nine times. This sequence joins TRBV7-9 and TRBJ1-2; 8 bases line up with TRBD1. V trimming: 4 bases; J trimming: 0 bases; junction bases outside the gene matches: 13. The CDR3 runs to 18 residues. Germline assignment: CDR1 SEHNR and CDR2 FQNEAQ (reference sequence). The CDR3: CASSSSGTGLIANYGYTF. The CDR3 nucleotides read TGTGCCAGCAGCTCTTCCGGGACAGGTCTAATAGCTAACTATGGCTACACCTTC.

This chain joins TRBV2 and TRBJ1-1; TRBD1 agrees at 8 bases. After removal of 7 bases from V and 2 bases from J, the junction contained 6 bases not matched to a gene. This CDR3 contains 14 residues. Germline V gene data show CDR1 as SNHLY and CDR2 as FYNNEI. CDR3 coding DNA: TGTGCCAGCACCCTCCCAGGGGGCAACACTGAAGCTTTCTTT. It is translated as CASTLPGGNTEAFF.

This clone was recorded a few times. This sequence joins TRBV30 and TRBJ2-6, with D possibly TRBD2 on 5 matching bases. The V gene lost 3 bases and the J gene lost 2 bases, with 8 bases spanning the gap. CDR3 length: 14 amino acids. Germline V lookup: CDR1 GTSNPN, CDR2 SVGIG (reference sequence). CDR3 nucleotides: TGTGCCTGGAGCGACGGGACTGGGGCCAACGTCCTGACTTTC. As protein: CAWSDGTGANVLTF. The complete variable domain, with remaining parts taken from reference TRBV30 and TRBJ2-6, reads SQTIHQWPATLVQPVGSPLSLECTVEGTSNPNLYWYRQAAGRGLQLLFYSVGIGQISSEVPQNLSASRPQDRQFILSSKKLLLSDSGFYLCAWSDGTGANVLTFGAGSRLTVL.

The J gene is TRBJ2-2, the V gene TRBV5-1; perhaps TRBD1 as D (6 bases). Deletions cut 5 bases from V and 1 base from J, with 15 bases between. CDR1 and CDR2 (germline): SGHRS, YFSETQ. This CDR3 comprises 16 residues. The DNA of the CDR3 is TGCGCCAGCAGAAAACAGGGTCAAAGGAACACCGGGGAGCTGTTTTTT. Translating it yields CASRKQGQRNTGELFF.

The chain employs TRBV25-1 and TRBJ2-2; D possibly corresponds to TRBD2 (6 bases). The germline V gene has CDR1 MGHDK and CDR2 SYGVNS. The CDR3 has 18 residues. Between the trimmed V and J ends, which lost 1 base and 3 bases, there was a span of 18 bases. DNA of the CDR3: TGTGCCAGCAGTGAATCATTTGGGGGGAGCACCGACACCGGGGAGCTGTTTTTT. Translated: CASSESFGGSTDTGELFF.

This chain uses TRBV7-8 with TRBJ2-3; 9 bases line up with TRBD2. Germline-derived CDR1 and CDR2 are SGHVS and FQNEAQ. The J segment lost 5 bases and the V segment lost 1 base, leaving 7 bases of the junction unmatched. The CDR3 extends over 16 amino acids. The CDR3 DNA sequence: TGTGCCAGCAGCTTAGTTGCTAGCGGGGAGGAAGATACGCAGTATTTT. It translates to CASSLVASGEEDTQYF.

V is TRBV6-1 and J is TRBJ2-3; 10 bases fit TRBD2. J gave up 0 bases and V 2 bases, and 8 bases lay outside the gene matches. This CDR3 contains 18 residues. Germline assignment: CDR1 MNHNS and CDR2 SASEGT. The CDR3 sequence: CASSEMLAGVVSTDTQYF. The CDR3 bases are TGTGCCAGCAGTGAAATGCTAGCGGGAGTGGTTAGCACAGATACGCAGTATTTT.

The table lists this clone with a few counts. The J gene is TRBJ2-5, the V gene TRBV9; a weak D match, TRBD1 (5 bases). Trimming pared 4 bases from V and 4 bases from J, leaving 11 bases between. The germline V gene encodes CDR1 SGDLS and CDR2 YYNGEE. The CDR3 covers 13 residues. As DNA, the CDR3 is TGTGCCAGCAGCCCGTGGACACCAGAGACCCAGTACTTC. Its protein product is CASSPWTPETQYF. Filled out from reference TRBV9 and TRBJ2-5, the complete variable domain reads DSGVTQTPKHLITATGQRVTLRCSPRSGDLSVYWYQQSLDQGLQFLIQYYNGEERAKGNILERFSAQQFPDLHSELNLSSLELGDSALYFCASSPWTPETQYFGPGTRLLVL.

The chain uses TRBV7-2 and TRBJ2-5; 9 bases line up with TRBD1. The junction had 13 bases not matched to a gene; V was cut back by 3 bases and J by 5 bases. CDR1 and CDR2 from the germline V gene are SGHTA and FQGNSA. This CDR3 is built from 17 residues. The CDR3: CASSLDVGTGRLETQYF. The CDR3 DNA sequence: TGTGCCAGCAGCTTGGACGTTGGGACAGGGAGGCTCGAGACCCAGTACTTC.

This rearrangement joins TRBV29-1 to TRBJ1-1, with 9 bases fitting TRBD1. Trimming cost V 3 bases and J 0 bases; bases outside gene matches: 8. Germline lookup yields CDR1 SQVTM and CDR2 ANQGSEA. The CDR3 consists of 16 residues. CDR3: CSVDGPGTGLNTEAFF. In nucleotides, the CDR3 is TGCAGCGTTGACGGTCCCGGGACAGGGTTGAACACTGAAGCTTTCTTT.

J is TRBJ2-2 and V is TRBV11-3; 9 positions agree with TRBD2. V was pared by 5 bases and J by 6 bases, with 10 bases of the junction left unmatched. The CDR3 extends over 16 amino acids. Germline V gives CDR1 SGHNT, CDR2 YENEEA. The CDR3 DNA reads TGTGCCAGCAGCGGGGTAGCGGGAGCCTCCTCCGGGGAGCTGTTTTTT. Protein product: CASSGVAGASSGELFF.

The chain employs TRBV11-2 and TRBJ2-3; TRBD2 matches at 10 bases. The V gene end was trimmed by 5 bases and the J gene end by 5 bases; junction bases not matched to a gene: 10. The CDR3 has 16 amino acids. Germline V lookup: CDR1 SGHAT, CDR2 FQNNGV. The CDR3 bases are TGTGCCAGCAGCACCCAAGCGGGAGGGCCGGGAGATACGCAGTATTTT. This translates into CASSTQAGGPGDTQYF.

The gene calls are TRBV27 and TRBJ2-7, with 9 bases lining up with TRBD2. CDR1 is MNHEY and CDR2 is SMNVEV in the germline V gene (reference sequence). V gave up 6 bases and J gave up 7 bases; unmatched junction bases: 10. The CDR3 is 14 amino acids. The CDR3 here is CASRDVAGDGEQYF. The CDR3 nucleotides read TGTGCCAGCAGGGACGTAGCGGGGGACGGTGAGCAGTACTTC.

CDR3 in amino acids: CASRGGLNTGELFF. The CDR3 DNA sequence: TGTGCCAGCCGAGGAGGGCTCAACACCGGGGAGCTGTTTTTT. The rearrangement uses TRBV7-7 and TRBJ2-2; D is perhaps TRBD2 (6 bases). The germline CDR1 and CDR2 sequences are SSHAT and FNYEAQ (reference sequence). Trimming removed 8 bases from V and 2 bases from J, with 12 bases in between. The length of the CDR3 is 14 residues.

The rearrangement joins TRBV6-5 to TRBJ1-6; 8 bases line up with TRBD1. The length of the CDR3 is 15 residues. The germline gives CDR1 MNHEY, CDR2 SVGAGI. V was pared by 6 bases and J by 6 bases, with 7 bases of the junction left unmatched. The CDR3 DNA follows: TGTGCCAGCAGAAGACAGGGGCGGGGTAATTCACCCCTCCACTTT. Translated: CASRRQGRGNSPLHF.

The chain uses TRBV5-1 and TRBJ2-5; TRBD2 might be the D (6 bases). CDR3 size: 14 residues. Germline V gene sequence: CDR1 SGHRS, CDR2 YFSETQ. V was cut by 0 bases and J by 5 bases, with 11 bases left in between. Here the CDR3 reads CASSLEGGAETQYF. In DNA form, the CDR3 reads TGCGCCAGCAGCTTGGAGGGCGGGGCGGAGACCCAGTACTTC. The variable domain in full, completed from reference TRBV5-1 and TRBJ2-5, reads KAGVTQTPRYLIKTRGQQVTLSCSPISGHRSVSWYQQTPGQGLQFLFEYFSETQRNKGNFPGRFSGRQFSNSRSEMNVSTLELGDSALYLCASSLEGGAETQYFGPGTRLLVL.

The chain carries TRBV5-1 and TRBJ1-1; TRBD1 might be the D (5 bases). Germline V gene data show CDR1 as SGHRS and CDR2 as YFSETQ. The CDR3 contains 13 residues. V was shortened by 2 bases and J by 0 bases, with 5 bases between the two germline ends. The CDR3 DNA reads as TGCGCCAGCAGCTTCAGGGTGAACACTGAAGCTTTCTTT. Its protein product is CASSFRVNTEAFF.

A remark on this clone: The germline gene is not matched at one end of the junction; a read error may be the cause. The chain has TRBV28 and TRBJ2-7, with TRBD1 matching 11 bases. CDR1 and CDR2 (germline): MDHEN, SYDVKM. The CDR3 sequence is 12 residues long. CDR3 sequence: CASSFMDRGPDF. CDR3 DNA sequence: TGTGCCAGCAGTTTTATGGACAGGGGGCCTGACTTC.

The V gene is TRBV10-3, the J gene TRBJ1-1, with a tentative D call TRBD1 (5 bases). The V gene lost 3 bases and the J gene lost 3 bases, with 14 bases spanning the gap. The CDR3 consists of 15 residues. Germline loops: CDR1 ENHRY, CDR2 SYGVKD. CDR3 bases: TGTGCCATCAGTGAAGGGAGGGGCCGCTACACTGAAGCTTTCTTT. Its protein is CAISEGRGRYTEAFF.